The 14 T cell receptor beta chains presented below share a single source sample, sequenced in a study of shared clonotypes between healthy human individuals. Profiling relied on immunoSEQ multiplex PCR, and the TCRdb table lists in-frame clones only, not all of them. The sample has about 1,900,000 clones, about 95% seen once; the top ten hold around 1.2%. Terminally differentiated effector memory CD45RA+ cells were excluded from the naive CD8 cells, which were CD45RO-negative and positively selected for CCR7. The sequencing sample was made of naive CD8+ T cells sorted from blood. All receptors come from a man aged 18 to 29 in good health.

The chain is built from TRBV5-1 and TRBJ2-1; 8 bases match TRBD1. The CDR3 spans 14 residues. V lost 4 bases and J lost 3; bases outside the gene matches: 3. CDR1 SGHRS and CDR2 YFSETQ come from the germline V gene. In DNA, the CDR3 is TGCGCCAGCAGCCGGACAGGGATCTACAATGAGCAGTTCTTC. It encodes CASSRTGIYNEQFF. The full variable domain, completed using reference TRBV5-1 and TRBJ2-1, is KAGVTQTPRYLIKTRGQQVTLSCSPISGHRSVSWYQQTPGQGLQFLFEYFSETQRNKGNFPGRFSGRQFSNSRSEMNVSTLELGDSALYLCASSRTGIYNEQFFGPGTRLTVL.

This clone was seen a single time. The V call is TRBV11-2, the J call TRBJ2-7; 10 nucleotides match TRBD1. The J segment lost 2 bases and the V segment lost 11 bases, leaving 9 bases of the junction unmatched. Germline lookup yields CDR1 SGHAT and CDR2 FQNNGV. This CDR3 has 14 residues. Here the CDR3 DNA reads TGTGCCTCCGCATGGGACAGGGGTGCCTACGAGCAGTACTTC. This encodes CASAWDRGAYEQYF.

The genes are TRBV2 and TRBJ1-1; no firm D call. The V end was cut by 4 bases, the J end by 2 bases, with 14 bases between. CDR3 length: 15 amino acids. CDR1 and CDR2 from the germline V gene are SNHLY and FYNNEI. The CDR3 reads CASSVGHLLNTEAFF. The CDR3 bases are TGTGCCAGCAGTGTGGGCCACCTACTTAACACTGAAGCTTTCTTT.

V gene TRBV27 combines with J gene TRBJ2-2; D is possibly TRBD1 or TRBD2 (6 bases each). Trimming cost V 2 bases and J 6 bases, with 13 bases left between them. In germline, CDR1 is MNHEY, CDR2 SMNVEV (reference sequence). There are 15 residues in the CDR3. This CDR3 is CASSLIGGNAGELFF. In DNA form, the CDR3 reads TGTGCCAGCAGTTTAATCGGGGGCAACGCCGGGGAGCTGTTTTTT.

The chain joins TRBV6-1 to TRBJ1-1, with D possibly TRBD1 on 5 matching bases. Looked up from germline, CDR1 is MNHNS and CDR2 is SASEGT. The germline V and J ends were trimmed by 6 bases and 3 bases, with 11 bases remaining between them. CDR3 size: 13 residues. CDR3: CASRDWGYTEAFF. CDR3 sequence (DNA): TGTGCCAGCAGGGATTGGGGGTACACTGAAGCTTTCTTT.

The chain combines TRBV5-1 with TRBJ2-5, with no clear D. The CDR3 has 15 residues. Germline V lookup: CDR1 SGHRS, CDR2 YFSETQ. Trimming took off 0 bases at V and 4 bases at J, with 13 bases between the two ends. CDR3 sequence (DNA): TGCGCCAGCAGCTTGGAAGGGTATGATATAGAGACCCAGTACTTC. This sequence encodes CASSLEGYDIETQYF.

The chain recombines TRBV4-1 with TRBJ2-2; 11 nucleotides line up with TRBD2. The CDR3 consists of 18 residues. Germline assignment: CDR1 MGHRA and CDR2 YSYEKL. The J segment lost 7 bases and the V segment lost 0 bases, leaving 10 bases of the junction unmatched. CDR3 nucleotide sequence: TGCGCCAGCAGCCAAGATCCGCCGCTAGCGGGGGGCCACGGGGAGCTGTTTTTT. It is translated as CASSQDPPLAGGHGELFF.

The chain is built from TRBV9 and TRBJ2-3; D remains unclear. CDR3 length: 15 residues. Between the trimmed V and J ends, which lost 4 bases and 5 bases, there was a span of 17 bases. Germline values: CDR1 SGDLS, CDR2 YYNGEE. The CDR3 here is CASSMDPPARDTQYF. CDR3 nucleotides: TGTGCCAGCAGCATGGACCCGCCTGCGAGAGATACGCAGTATTTT.

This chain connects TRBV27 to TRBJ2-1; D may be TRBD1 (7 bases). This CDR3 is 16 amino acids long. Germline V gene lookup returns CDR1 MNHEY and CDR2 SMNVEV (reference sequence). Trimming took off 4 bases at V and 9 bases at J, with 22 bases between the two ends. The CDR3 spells CASSWGAGGNVAEQFF. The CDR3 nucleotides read TGTGCCAGCAGTTGGGGGGCAGGGGGTAATGTCGCTGAGCAGTTCTTC.

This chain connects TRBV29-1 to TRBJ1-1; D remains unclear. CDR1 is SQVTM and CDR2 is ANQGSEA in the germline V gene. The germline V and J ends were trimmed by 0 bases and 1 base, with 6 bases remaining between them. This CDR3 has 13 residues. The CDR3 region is CSVEDLPNTEAFF. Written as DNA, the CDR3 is TGCAGCGTTGAAGATCTTCCGAACACTGAAGCTTTCTTT.

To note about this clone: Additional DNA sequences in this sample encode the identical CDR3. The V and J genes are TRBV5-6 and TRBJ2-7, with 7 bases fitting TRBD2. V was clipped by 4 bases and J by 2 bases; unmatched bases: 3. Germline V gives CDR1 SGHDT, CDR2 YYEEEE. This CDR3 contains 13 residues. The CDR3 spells CASSPGGAYEQYF. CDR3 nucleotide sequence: TGTGCCAGCAGCCCTGGGGGGGCCTACGAGCAGTACTTC.

CDR3 bases: TGTGCCATCAGTCCCGGGACTAGCCCCCTCTTAGGCTACAATGAGCAGTTCTTC. It is translated as CAISPGTSPLLGYNEQFF. V is TRBV10-3 and J is TRBJ2-1; 9 bases line up with TRBD2. The trim removed 5 bases at V and 3 bases at J, leaving 14 bases unmatched. The CDR3 spans 18 residues. Germline V gene data show CDR1 as ENHRY and CDR2 as SYGVKD.

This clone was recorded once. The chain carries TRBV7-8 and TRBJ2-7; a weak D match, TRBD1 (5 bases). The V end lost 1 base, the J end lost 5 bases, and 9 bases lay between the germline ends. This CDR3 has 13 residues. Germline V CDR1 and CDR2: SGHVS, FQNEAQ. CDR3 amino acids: CASSLEQGNEQYF. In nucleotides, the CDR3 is TGTGCCAGCAGCTTAGAGCAGGGCAACGAGCAGTACTTC.

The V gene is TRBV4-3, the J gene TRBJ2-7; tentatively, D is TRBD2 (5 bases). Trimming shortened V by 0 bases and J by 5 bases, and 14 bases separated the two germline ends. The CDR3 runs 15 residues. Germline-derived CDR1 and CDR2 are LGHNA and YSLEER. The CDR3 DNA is TGCGCCAGCAGCCAAGATCCCGGGGTCCCCCACGAGCAGTACTTC. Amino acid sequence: CASSQDPGVPHEQYF.